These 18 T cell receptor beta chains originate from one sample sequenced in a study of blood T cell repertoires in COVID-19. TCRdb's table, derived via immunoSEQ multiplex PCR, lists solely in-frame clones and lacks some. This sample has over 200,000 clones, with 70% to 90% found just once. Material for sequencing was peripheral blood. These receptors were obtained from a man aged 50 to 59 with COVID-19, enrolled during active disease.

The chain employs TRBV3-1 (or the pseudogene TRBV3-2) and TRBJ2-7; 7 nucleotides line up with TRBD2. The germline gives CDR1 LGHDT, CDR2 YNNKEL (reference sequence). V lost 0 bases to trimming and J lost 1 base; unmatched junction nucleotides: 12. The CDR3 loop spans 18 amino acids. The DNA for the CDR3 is TGTGCCAGCAGCCAAGATCAGGAGTGGCCTAGCGGATCCTACGAGCAGTACTTC. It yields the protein CASSQDQEWPSGSYEQYF.

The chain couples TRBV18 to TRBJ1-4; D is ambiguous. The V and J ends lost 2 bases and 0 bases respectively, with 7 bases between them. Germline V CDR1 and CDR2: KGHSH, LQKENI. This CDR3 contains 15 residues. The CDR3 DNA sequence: TGTGCCAGCTCACCAGTGTTTACAACTAATGAAAAACTGTTTTTT. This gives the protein CASSPVFTTNEKLFF.

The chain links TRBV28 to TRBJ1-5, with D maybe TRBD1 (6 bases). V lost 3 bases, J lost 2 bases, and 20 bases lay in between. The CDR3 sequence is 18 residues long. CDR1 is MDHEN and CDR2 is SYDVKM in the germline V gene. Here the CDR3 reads CASSFRTRGAFGNQPQHF. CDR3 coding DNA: TGTGCCAGCAGTTTTAGGACACGGGGGGCGTTTGGCAATCAGCCCCAGCATTTT.

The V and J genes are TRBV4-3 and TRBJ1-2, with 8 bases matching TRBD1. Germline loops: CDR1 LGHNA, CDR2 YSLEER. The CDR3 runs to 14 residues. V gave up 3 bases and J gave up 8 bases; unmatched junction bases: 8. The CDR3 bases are TGCGCCAGCAGCCATGGGCAGGGGGCAGGAGGCTACACCTTC. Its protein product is CASSHGQGAGGYTF.

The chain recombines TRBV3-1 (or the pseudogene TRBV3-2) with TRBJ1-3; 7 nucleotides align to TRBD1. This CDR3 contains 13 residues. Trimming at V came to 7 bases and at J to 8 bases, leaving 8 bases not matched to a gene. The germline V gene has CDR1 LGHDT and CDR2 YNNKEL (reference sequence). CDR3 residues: CASTDRFVDTIYF. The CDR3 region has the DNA TGTGCCAGCACGGACAGGTTTGTAGACACCATATATTTT.

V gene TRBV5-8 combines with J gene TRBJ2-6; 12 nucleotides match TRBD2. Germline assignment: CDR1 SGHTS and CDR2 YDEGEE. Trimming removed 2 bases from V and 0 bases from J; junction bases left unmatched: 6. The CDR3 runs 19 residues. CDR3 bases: TGTGCCAGCAGCTTCGAAACGACTAGCGGGAGCTCTGGGGCCAACGTCCTGACTTTC. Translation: CASSFETTSGSSGANVLTF. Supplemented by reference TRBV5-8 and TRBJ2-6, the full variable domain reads EAGVTQSPTHLIKTRGQQATLRCSPISGHTSVYWYQQALGLGLQFLLWYDEGEERNRGNFPPRFSGRQFPNYSSELNVNALELEDSALYLCASSFETTSGSSGANVLTFGAGSRLTVL.

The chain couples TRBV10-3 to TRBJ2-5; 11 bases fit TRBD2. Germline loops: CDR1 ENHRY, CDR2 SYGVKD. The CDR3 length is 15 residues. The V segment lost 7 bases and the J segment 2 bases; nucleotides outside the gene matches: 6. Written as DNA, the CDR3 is TGTGCCATCAAGGCGGGACTAGCGGAGCAAGAGACCCAGTACTTC. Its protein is CAIKAGLAEQETQYF.

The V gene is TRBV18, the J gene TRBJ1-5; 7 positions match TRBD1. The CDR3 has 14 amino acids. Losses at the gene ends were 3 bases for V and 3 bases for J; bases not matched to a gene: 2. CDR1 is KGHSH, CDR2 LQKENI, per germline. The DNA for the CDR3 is TGTGCCAGCTCACCCGGGACAGACAATCAGCCCCAGCATTTT. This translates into CASSPGTDNQPQHF.

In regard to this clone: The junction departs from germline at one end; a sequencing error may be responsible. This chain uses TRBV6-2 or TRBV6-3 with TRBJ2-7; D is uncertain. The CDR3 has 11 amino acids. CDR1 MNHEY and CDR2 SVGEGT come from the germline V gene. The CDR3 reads CASSHSYEQYF. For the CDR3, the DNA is TGTGCCAGCAGTCACTCCTACGAGCAGTACTTC.

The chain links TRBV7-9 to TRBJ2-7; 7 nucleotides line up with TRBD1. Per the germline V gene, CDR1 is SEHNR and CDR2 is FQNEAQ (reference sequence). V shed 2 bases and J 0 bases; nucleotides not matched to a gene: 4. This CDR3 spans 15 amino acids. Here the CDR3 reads CASSLFRDSSYEQYF. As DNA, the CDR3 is TGTGCCAGCAGCTTATTCAGGGACAGCTCCTACGAGCAGTACTTC. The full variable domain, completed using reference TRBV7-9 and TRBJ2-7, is DTGVSQNPRHKITKRGQNVTFRCDPISEHNRLYWYRQTLGQGPEFLTYFQNEAQLEKSRLLSDRFSAERPKGSFSTLEIQRTEQGDSAMYLCASSLFRDSSYEQYFGPGTRLTVT.

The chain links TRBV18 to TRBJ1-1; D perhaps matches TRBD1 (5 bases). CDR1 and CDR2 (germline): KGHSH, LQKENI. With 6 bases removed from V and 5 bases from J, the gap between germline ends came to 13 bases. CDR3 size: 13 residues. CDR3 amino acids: CASSQGVETEAFF. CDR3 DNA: TGTGCCAGCTCCCAAGGGGTAGAAACTGAAGCTTTCTTT. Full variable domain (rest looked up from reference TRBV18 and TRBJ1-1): NAGVMQNPRHLVRRRGQEARLRCSPMKGHSHVYWYRQLPEEGLKFMVYLQKENIIDESGMPKERFSAEFPKEGPSILRIQQVVRGDSAAYFCASSQGVETEAFFGQGTRLTVV.

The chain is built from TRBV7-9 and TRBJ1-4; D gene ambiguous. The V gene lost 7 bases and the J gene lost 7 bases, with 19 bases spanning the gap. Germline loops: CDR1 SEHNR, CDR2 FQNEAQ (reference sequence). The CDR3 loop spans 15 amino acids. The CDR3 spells CASNPGRGEGEKLFF. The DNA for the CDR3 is TGTGCCAGCAACCCCGGGCGGGGTGAAGGTGAAAAACTGTTTTTT.

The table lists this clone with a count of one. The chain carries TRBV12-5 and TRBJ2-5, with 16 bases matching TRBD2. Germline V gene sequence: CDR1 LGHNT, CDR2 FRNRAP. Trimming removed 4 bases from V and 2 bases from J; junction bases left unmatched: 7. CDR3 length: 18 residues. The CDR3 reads CASGSGLAGGPGQETQYF. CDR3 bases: TGTGCTAGTGGTTCGGGACTAGCGGGAGGGCCGGGGCAAGAGACCCAGTACTTC.

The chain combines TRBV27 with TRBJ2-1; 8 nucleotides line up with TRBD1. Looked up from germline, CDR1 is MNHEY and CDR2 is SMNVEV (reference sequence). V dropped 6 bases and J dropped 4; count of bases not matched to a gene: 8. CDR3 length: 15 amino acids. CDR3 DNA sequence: TGTGCCAGCAGGCAGGACAGGGTCCCTTACAATGAGCAGTTCTTC. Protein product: CASRQDRVPYNEQFF.

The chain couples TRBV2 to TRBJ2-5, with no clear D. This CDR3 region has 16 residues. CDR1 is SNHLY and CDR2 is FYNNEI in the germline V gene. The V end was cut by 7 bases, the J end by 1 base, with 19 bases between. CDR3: CASKKAPTPIQETQYF. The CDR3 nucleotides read TGTGCCAGCAAAAAAGCCCCCACCCCTATCCAAGAGACCCAGTACTTC.

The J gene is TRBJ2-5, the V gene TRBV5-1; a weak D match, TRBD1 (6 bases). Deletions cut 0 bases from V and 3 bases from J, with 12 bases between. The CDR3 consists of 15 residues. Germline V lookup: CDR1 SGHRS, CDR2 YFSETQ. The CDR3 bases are TGCGCCAGCAGCTTGGATGCCAGGGGAGAAGAGACCCAGTACTTC. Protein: CASSLDARGEETQYF. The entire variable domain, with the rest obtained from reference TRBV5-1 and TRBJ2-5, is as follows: KAGVTQTPRYLIKTRGQQVTLSCSPISGHRSVSWYQQTPGQGLQFLFEYFSETQRNKGNFPGRFSGRQFSNSRSEMNVSTLELGDSALYLCASSLDARGEETQYFGPGTRLLVL.

CDR3 loop: CASSQEVSGIGSGELFF. The CDR3 DNA is TGTGCCAGCAGCCAAGAAGTTAGCGGGATTGGGTCCGGGGAGCTGTTTTTT. The J gene is TRBJ2-2, the V gene TRBV4-2, with 8 positions matching TRBD2. The CDR3 extends over 17 amino acids. Unmatched junction bases numbered 9, after V lost 0 bases and J lost 6 bases. Germline lookup yields CDR1 LGHNA and CDR2 YNFKEQ.

CDR3 nucleotides: TGTGCCAGCAGGCCTAGCGGGAGCGATGAGCAGTTCTTC. This gives the protein CASRPSGSDEQFF. The chain links TRBV7-9 to TRBJ2-1, with TRBD2 matching over 10 bases. The J segment lost 8 bases and the V segment lost 6 bases, leaving 4 bases of the junction unmatched. Per the germline V gene, CDR1 is SEHNR and CDR2 is FQNEAQ (reference sequence). CDR3 size: 13 residues. Full variable domain (missing parts from reference TRBV7-9 and TRBJ2-1): DTGVSQNPRHKITKRGQNVTFRCDPISEHNRLYWYRQTLGQGPEFLTYFQNEAQLEKSRLLSDRFSAERPKGSFSTLEIQRTEQGDSAMYLCASRPSGSDEQFFGPGTRLTVL.